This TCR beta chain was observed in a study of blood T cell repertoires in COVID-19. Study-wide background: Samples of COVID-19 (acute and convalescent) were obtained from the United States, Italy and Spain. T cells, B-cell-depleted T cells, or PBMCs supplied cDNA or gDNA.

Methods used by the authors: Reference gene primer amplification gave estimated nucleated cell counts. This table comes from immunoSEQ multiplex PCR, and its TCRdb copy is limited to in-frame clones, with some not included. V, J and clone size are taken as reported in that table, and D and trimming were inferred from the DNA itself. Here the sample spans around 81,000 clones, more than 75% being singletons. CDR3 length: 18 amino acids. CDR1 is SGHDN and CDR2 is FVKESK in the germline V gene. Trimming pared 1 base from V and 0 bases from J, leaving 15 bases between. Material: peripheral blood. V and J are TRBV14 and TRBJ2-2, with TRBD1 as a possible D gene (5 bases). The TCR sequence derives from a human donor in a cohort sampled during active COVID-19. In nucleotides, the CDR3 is TGTGCCAGCAGCCAAGGTCCTTTAATCAGGGCGAACACCGGGGAGCTGTTTTTT. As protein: CASSQGPLIRANTGELFF.